The 15 T cell receptor beta chains below come from one sample, sequenced in a study of blood T cell repertoires in COVID-19. Sequencing used immunoSEQ multiplex PCR; TCRdb keeps in-frame clones, though not all of them. The repertoire consists of some 200,000 clones, with around nine tenths occurring once and the leading ten covering 20% to 25%. The sequenced sample consisted of peripheral blood. The origin of the receptors is a man in his sixties with active or convalescent COVID-19.

The table lists this clone with a count of one. The chain carries TRBV28 and TRBJ1-5; unclear D gene. Germline V lookup: CDR1 MDHEN, CDR2 SYDVKM. The CDR3 is 13 amino acids. The CDR3 loop is CGSRESSNQPQHF. The DNA for the CDR3 is TGTGGGTCTCGGGAATCTAGCAATCAGCCCCAGCATTTT.

CDR3 coding DNA: TGTGCCAGCAGCTTAGGTATTAGGTTTACGGGGGCTGAAGCTTTCTTT. Protein sequence: CASSLGIRFTGAEAFF. The rearrangement uses TRBV7-6 and TRBJ1-1; tentatively, D is TRBD1 (5 bases). With 1 base removed from V and 6 bases from J, the gap between germline ends came to 18 bases. There are 16 residues in the CDR3. The V gene's germline CDR1 is SGHVS and CDR2 FNYEAQ.

This clone was detected once. The chain couples TRBV5-1 to TRBJ2-5; TRBD2 aligns across 11 bases. The J segment lost 3 bases and the V segment lost 3 bases, leaving 7 bases of the junction unmatched. CDR1 and CDR2 from the germline V gene are SGHRS and YFSETQ. The CDR3 has 16 amino acids. The CDR3 is CASSSIPTSGEETQYF. DNA for the CDR3: TGCGCCAGCAGCTCCATACCGACTAGCGGGGAAGAGACCCAGTACTTC. The variable domain in full, completed from reference TRBV5-1 and TRBJ2-5, reads KAGVTQTPRYLIKTRGQQVTLSCSPISGHRSVSWYQQTPGQGLQFLFEYFSETQRNKGNFPGRFSGRQFSNSRSEMNVSTLELGDSALYLCASSSIPTSGEETQYFGPGTRLLVL.

The chain recombines TRBV5-1 with TRBJ1-1; D perhaps matches TRBD1 (6 bases). The germline V and J ends were trimmed by 5 bases and 0 bases, with 8 bases remaining between them. The CDR3 is made up of 13 amino acids. Germline V CDR1 and CDR2: SGHRS, YFSETQ. CDR3 in DNA: TGCGCCAGCAGAGGGACAATGAACACTGAAGCTTTCTTT. Its protein product is CASRGTMNTEAFF.

The CDR3 loop is CASSRGTETQYF. For the CDR3, the DNA is TGTGCCAGTAGTCGGGGGACGGAGACCCAGTACTTC. This sequence joins TRBV19 and TRBJ2-5, with a weak D call TRBD2 (6 bases). The germline V and J ends were trimmed by 5 bases and 5 bases, with 9 bases remaining between them. Germline V gives CDR1 LNHDA, CDR2 SQIVND (reference sequence). The CDR3 runs to 12 residues.

For the CDR3, the DNA is TGCGCCAGCAGCCCCCAGGGGGACACTGAAGCTTTCTTT. Translating it yields CASSPQGDTEAFF. The chain carries TRBV4-1 and TRBJ1-1; 7 nucleotides agree with TRBD1. The CDR3 consists of 13 residues. Losses at the gene ends were 4 bases for V and 3 bases for J; bases not matched to a gene: 2. CDR1 is MGHRA, CDR2 YSYEKL, per germline.

Turning to this clone: A read error may be the cause here, since a much bigger clone is one base away. In the same sample, other DNA sequences code for this CDR3. This sequence joins TRBV7-9 and TRBJ1-1; D gene ambiguous. Trimming cost V 1 base and J 1 base, with 7 bases left between them. There are 14 residues in the CDR3. Germline-derived CDR1 and CDR2 are SEHNR and FQNEAQ (reference sequence). CDR3: CASSLGAGNTEAFF. The CDR3 DNA is TGTGCCAGCAGCTTAGGCGCGGGGAACACTGAAGCTTTCTTT. Supplemented by reference TRBV7-9 and TRBJ1-1, the full variable domain reads DTGVSQNPRHKITKRGQNVTFRCDPISEHNRLYWYRQTLGQGPEFLTYFQNEAQLEKSRLLSDRFSAERPKGSFSTLEIQRTEQGDSAMYLCASSLGAGNTEAFFGQGTRLTVV.

V is TRBV6-6 and J is TRBJ1-3, with no clear D. V lost 2 bases, J lost 2 bases, and 7 bases lay in between. Germline lookup yields CDR1 MNHNY and CDR2 SVGAGI (reference sequence). The CDR3 spans 14 residues. CDR3 coding DNA: TGTGCCAGCAGTTACGTCCAGACTGGAAACACCATATATTTT. It encodes CASSYVQTGNTIYF.

V and J are TRBV2 and TRBJ1-2; D unclear. V was cut by 3 bases and J by 1 base, with 6 bases left in between. Germline CDR1 and CDR2: SNHLY and FYNNEI. There are 13 residues in the CDR3. The chain's CDR3 is CASSDSDNYGYTF. The CDR3 region has the DNA TGTGCCAGCAGTGACAGCGATAACTATGGCTACACCTTC. Full variable domain (remainder filled in from reference TRBV2 and TRBJ1-2): EPEVTQTPSHQVTQMGQEVILRCVPISNHLYFYWYRQILGQKVEFLVSFYNNEISEKSEIFDDQFSVERPDGSNFTLKIRSTKLEDSAMYFCASSDSDNYGYTFGSGTRLTVV.

CDR3 loop: CASSPERGGGANVLTF. CDR3 in DNA: TGTGCCAGCAGCCCTGAGCGGGGCGGTGGGGCCAACGTCCTGACTTTC. V and J are TRBV27 and TRBJ2-6; TRBD2 agrees at 7 bases. Germline CDR1 MNHEY, CDR2 SMNVEV (reference sequence). The CDR3 has 16 residues. J gave up 3 bases and V 6 bases, and 8 bases lay outside the gene matches.

For the CDR3, the DNA is TGCGCCAGCAGCTTGTCCGACAGCACCTACAATGAGCAGTTCTTC. Translated: CASSLSDSTYNEQFF. The rearrangement links TRBV5-1 to TRBJ2-1; D may be TRBD1 (5 bases). There are 15 residues in the CDR3. Trimming left V 1 base short and J 2 bases short, with 10 bases between. Germline assignment: CDR1 SGHRS and CDR2 YFSETQ.

The chain is built from TRBV2 and TRBJ1-5, with no clear D. Germline lookup yields CDR1 SNHLY and CDR2 FYNNEI. CDR3 length: 16 residues. V shed 2 bases and J shed 2 bases, with 13 bases lying between them. CDR3 sequence (DNA): TGTGCCAGCAGTGAAAATACGTTTACAGGCAATCAGCCCCAGCATTTT. This gives the protein CASSENTFTGNQPQHF.

The chain has TRBV7-9 and TRBJ1-6; D unclear. Trimming took off 6 bases at V and 10 bases at J, with 13 bases between the two ends. Germline loops: CDR1 SEHNR, CDR2 FQNEAQ (reference sequence). The CDR3 length is 13 residues. CDR3 DNA sequence: TGTGCCAGCAGTTATAGCAGTGGGTCACCCCTCCACTTT. It is translated as CASSYSSGSPLHF.

This sequence joins TRBV6-5 and TRBJ2-3, with 7 positions matching TRBD1. Germline assignment: CDR1 MNHEY and CDR2 SVGAGI. The CDR3 loop spans 15 amino acids. V lost 6 bases and J lost 5; bases outside the gene matches: 11. CDR3 in amino acids: CASRIDQGDGDTQYF. CDR3 coding DNA: TGTGCCAGCAGGATCGATCAGGGGGATGGAGATACGCAGTATTTT.

The chain recombines TRBV2 with TRBJ1-6, with no clear D. The CDR3 runs to 15 residues. Germline V lookup: CDR1 SNHLY, CDR2 FYNNEI. Trimming took off 3 bases at V and 8 bases at J, with 14 bases between the two ends. CDR3 residues: CASSEEEGIDSPLHF. The CDR3 DNA is TGTGCCAGCAGTGAGGAAGAGGGAATAGATTCACCCCTCCACTTT.